Sequencing of this T cell receptor beta chain was carried out in a study of cytotoxic CD8 clonotypes in ibrutinib-treated CLL. Study-wide context: Among patients, around 25 responded partially and 2 completely; some 15 then stayed remitted and roughly 12 progressed after median around 70 months.

Trimming stripped 3 bases from V and 5 bases from J, with 17 bases between. The CDR3 is 14 residues long. CDR1 and CDR2 (germline): GTSNPN, SVGIG (reference sequence). Study-level findings and limits: Clonality was higher at baseline than in age-matched healthy donors and tracked circulating CD8+ T-cell counts.

This clone has only one observation. Its target is not known. The table came from immunoSEQ multiplex PCR; TCRdb's copy has only in-frame clones and leaves some out. Among some 93,000 clones listed, about 78% were seen once. The chain recombines TRBV30 with TRBJ2-7; D might be TRBD1 (6 bases). Material: PBMCs, obtained after 12 months of ibrutinib treatment. This receptor was identified in a human donor with chronic lymphocytic leukemia. CDR3 coding DNA: TGTGCCTGGAGCCCAACAGGGTGGGTCCACGAGCAGTACTTC. Translated, it gives CAWSPTGWVHEQYF. Full variable domain (missing parts from reference TRBV30 and TRBJ2-7): SQTIHQWPATLVQPVGSPLSLECTVEGTSNPNLYWYRQAAGRGLQLLFYSVGIGQISSEVPQNLSASRPQDRQFILSSKKLLLSDSGFYLCAWSPTGWVHEQYFGPGTRLTVT.